By proportion, the clone carrying this T cell receptor beta chain is medium-sized (0.01 to 0.1%). What it binds is not known. Peripheral blood genomic DNA, not sorted cells or RNA, was the template. V was pared by 2 bases and J by 1 base, with 8 bases between. The CDR3 extends over 13 amino acids. Germline-derived CDR1 and CDR2 are GTSNPN and SVGIG (reference sequence). TRB rearrangements spanning V, D and J were amplified using mixed TRB-A/B primers. TCRdb processed the multiplex PCR reads anew with MiXCR; each CDR3 protein has one entry. The sample consists of some 2,900 distinct CDR3 sequences, approximately 20% of them appearing once. This specimen belongs to a study of T cell repertoires in aging, cancer and after chemotherapy. Study in general: Patients with glioblastoma brain tumors were sampled before and after temozolomide-based therapy.

Findings and limits, study-wide: Untreated cancer patients had significantly lower blood TCR diversity than age-matched healthy donors. Rebound thymic output was suggested by rising median generation probability during chemotherapy in each cancer cohort.

This TCR was sampled from a human donor with a solid tumor. The source material was blood. V usage is TRBV30 and J usage is TRBJ1-1; D is possibly TRBD1 (5 bases). For the CDR3, the DNA is TGTGCCTGGAGTAAGGGGACGAACACTGAAGCTTTCTTT. This codes for CAWSKGTNTEAFF.